Each of the 24 T cell receptor beta chains below was sequenced from the same sample in a study of blood T cell repertoires in COVID-19. Measured with immunoSEQ multiplex PCR; TCRdb has only the in-frame clones, and not every one. The sample records 50,000 to 70,000 clones, about 86% being singletons. Specimen: peripheral blood. These receptors were taken from a man in his 60s with acute or convalescent COVID-19.

Only one count was recorded for this clone. This chain joins TRBV5-1 and TRBJ1-2; 7 bases are a match to TRBD1. V dropped 4 bases and J dropped 4; count of bases not matched to a gene: 4. This CDR3 spans 13 amino acids. CDR1 SGHRS and CDR2 YFSETQ come from the germline V gene. This chain's CDR3 is CASSLQGGYGYTF. The CDR3 nucleotides read TGCGCCAGCAGCCTCCAGGGGGGCTATGGCTACACCTTC.

The chain uses TRBV28 and TRBJ1-2; a weak D match, TRBD1 (5 bases). The V gene lost 2 bases and the J gene lost 8 bases, with 12 bases spanning the gap. This CDR3 contains 13 residues. CDR1 is MDHEN and CDR2 is SYDVKM in the germline V gene. The CDR3 loop is CASSLQGRGGYTF. The CDR3 coding sequence is TGTGCCAGCAGTTTACAGGGAAGGGGCGGCTACACCTTC.

The CDR3, as DNA: TGTGCCAGCAGTCAAGCGGGAGGGCTGGCTTTCTTT. It codes for CASSQAGGLAFF. V and J are TRBV12-3 or TRBV12-4 and TRBJ1-1; D is ambiguous. Trimming stripped 5 bases from V and 11 bases from J, with 15 bases between. The CDR3 has 12 residues.

The CDR3 is CAWSRETSGRALEQFF. Here the CDR3 DNA reads TGTGCCTGGAGCAGGGAGACTAGCGGGAGGGCCCTTGAGCAGTTCTTC. The rearrangement links TRBV30 to TRBJ2-1; the match to TRBD2 covers 14 bases. The CDR3 covers 16 residues. The germline gives CDR1 GTSNPN, CDR2 SVGIG (reference sequence). After removal of 3 bases from V and 9 bases from J, the junction contained 10 bases not matched to a gene.

The chain employs TRBV24-1 and TRBJ1-4; 10 bases map to TRBD1. The junction had 2 bases not matched to a gene; V was cut back by 2 bases and J by 6 bases. The CDR3 runs to 15 residues. Germline CDR1 reads KGHDR; CDR2 reads SFDVKD. CDR3 loop: CATSDSGTGDEKLFF. DNA of the CDR3: TGTGCCACCAGTGATTCCGGGACAGGGGATGAAAAACTGTTTTTT.

The V and J genes are TRBV6-8 and TRBJ2-1; no clear D gene. This CDR3 has 12 amino acids. Germline-derived CDR1 and CDR2 are MNHGY and SAAAGT. The V gene lost 11 bases and the J gene lost 6 bases, with 14 bases spanning the gap. DNA of the CDR3: TGTGCCTCCTTTTGGGCCTCCAATGAGCAGTTCTTC. Its protein is CASFWASNEQFF.

This clone was counted a single time. The rearrangement uses TRBV3-1 (or the pseudogene TRBV3-2) and TRBJ2-1; TRBD1 matches 11 bases. Trimming removed 1 base from V and 15 bases from J; junction bases left unmatched: 8. This CDR3 region has 14 residues. CDR1 and CDR2 from the germline V gene are LGHDT and YNNKEL (reference sequence). CDR3 nucleotides: TGTGCCAGCAGCCAAGGGGAGGACAGGGGGCAACGGTTCTTC. It specifies CASSQGEDRGQRFF.

The chain has TRBV2 and TRBJ1-5, with D unclear. Germline V gene sequence: CDR1 SNHLY, CDR2 FYNNEI. The CDR3 is made up of 16 amino acids. The V end lost 0 bases, the J end lost 5 bases, and 14 bases lay between the germline ends. The CDR3, as DNA: TGTGCCAGCAGTGAAGCGCGGGAAGAACGGTATCAGCCCCAGCATTTT. This codes for CASSEAREERYQPQHF.

The rearrangement joins TRBV11-2 to TRBJ2-2; TRBD2 matches at 8 bases. The CDR3 is 15 amino acids. Germline-derived CDR1 and CDR2 are SGHAT and FQNNGV. V dropped 5 bases and J dropped 6; count of bases not matched to a gene: 8. CDR3 nucleotide sequence: TGTGCCAGCAGCGCCGGGACTAGGACCGCCGGGGAGCTGTTTTTT. Its translation: CASSAGTRTAGELFF.

The chain employs TRBV27 and TRBJ2-6; D may be TRBD1 (5 bases). This CDR3 has 15 residues. Germline V gene lookup returns CDR1 MNHEY and CDR2 SMNVEV (reference sequence). Trimming took off 8 bases at V and 2 bases at J, with 13 bases between the two ends. CDR3 amino acids: CASLSLGAGANVLTF. CDR3 coding DNA: TGTGCCAGCCTGTCTCTAGGGGCTGGGGCCAACGTCCTGACTTTC.

CDR3 residues: CASSPSGGRPTYNEQFF. CDR3 sequence (DNA): TGTGCCAGCAGCCCTTCGGGCGGGAGGCCTACCTACAATGAGCAGTTCTTC. The chain combines TRBV7-3 with TRBJ2-1, with TRBD2 matching 8 bases. Germline assignment: CDR1 SGHTA and CDR2 FQGTGA. V gave up 5 bases and J gave up 2 bases; unmatched junction bases: 11. The CDR3 is 17 residues long.

The chain carries TRBV6-5 and TRBJ1-5, with 9 bases identical to TRBD1. This CDR3 has 13 amino acids. Trimming cost V 7 bases and J 5 bases; bases outside gene matches: 3. CDR1 is MNHEY, CDR2 SVGAGI, per germline. CDR3 protein: CASTDRGYQPQHF. The CDR3, as DNA: TGTGCCAGCACCGACAGGGGGTATCAGCCCCAGCATTTT.

The CDR3 sequence: CASIPLGGTENTGELFF. In DNA form, the CDR3 reads TGCGCCAGCATTCCTTTGGGCGGGACAGAGAACACCGGGGAGCTGTTTTTT. The gene calls are TRBV23-1 and TRBJ2-2; the D gene is possibly TRBD1 (7 bases). Being an ORF, TRBV23-1 has a function that is uncertain. V shed 7 bases and J shed 1 base, with 19 bases lying between them. The CDR3 covers 17 residues.

J is TRBJ2-2 and V is TRBV7-2; 8 nucleotides align to TRBD2. CDR3 length: 14 amino acids. V lost 1 base to trimming and J lost 6 bases; unmatched junction nucleotides: 1. Germline CDR1 is SGHTA and CDR2 is FQGNSA. CDR3 nucleotides: TGTGCCAGCAGCTTAGGGACTAGCTCCGGGGAGCTGTTTTTT. It codes for CASSLGTSSGELFF.

The chain couples TRBV5-1 to TRBJ2-3; 8 bases fit TRBD2. This CDR3 is built from 14 residues. Unmatched junction bases numbered 4, after V lost 4 bases and J lost 3 bases. The germline V gene has CDR1 SGHRS and CDR2 YFSETQ. CDR3: CASSGGTSTDTQYF. CDR3 DNA sequence: TGCGCCAGCAGCGGCGGGACTAGTACAGATACGCAGTATTTT.

V gene TRBV6-1 combines with J gene TRBJ2-3; D remains ambiguous. Trimming removed 3 bases at V and 1 base at J, with 5 bases between. CDR1 and CDR2 (germline): MNHNS, SASEGT. This CDR3 region has 13 residues. As DNA, the CDR3 is TGTGCCAGCAGTGAGCGAGGCACAGATACGCAGTATTTT. This encodes CASSERGTDTQYF.

This chain joins TRBV27 and TRBJ1-5; a weak D match, TRBD1 (5 bases). V lost 0 bases and J lost 3, with 9 bases in between. The CDR3 is made up of 15 amino acids. The germline V gene has CDR1 MNHEY and CDR2 SMNVEV (reference sequence). Here the CDR3 reads CASSLSRQTNQPQHF. As DNA, the CDR3 is TGTGCCAGCAGTTTATCAAGACAGACCAATCAGCCCCAGCATTTT.

The chain joins TRBV19 to TRBJ2-3; TRBD2 matches 9 bases. This CDR3 is built from 15 residues. V was pared by 5 bases and J by 5 bases, with 8 bases of the junction left unmatched. Germline V gives CDR1 LNHDA, CDR2 SQIVND (reference sequence). CDR3 sequence reads: CASSVGTSQQDTQYF. The CDR3 coding sequence is TGTGCCAGTAGTGTCGGGACTAGCCAGCAAGATACGCAGTATTTT.

This clone was seen a single time. This rearrangement joins TRBV3-1 (or the pseudogene TRBV3-2) to TRBJ1-1; 8 bases align to TRBD1. The CDR3 sequence is 12 residues long. The J segment lost 10 bases and the V segment lost 4 bases, leaving 5 bases of the junction unmatched. Germline-derived CDR1 and CDR2 are LGHDT and YNNKEL (reference sequence). The CDR3, as DNA: TGTGCCAGCAGCCCCTGGACAGGGTCAGCTTTCTTT. Its translation: CASSPWTGSAFF.

CDR3 residues: CASSRVGQGAGNEQFF. The CDR3 bases are TGTGCCAGCAGCCGCGTGGGACAGGGGGCTGGCAATGAGCAGTTCTTC. J is TRBJ2-1 and V is TRBV4-2, with TRBD1 matching over 12 bases. Germline V lookup: CDR1 LGHNA, CDR2 YNFKEQ. The CDR3 spans 16 residues. The ends lost 4 bases at V and 6 bases at J; junction bases unmatched: 7.

The V gene is TRBV3-1 (or the pseudogene TRBV3-2), the J gene TRBJ2-5; 11 nucleotides line up with TRBD2. The ends lost 4 bases at V and 3 bases at J; junction bases unmatched: 4. Germline-derived CDR1 and CDR2 are LGHDT and YNNKEL (reference sequence). This CDR3 is 15 amino acids long. Written as DNA, the CDR3 is TGTGCCAGCAGCCCAGGGACTAGCGGAGAAGAGACCCAGTACTTC. Translating it yields CASSPGTSGEETQYF.

The chain has TRBV30 and TRBJ2-2; TRBD2 agrees at 7 bases. Per the germline V gene, CDR1 is GTSNPN and CDR2 is SVGIG (reference sequence). V gave up 0 bases and J gave up 3 bases; unmatched junction bases: 10. This CDR3 comprises 17 residues. For the CDR3, the DNA is TGTGCCTGGAGTGTAGTATTAGCGGGCGTGCACACCGGGGAGCTGTTTTTT. Translated: CAWSVVLAGVHTGELFF.

V is TRBV3-1 (or the pseudogene TRBV3-2) and J is TRBJ1-1; D unclear. Per the germline V gene, CDR1 is LGHDT and CDR2 is YNNKEL (reference sequence). The V gene lost 2 bases and the J gene lost 3 bases, with 7 bases spanning the gap. This CDR3 comprises 13 residues. CDR3 nucleotide sequence: TGTGCCAGCAGCCAAAACATGGACACTGAAGCTTTCTTT. It is translated as CASSQNMDTEAFF.

The chain carries TRBV28 and TRBJ2-5; 10 bases agree with TRBD1. Losses at the gene ends were 7 bases for V and 4 bases for J; bases not matched to a gene: 9. The V gene's germline CDR1 is MDHEN and CDR2 SYDVKM. The CDR3 totals 15 residues. The CDR3 loop reads CASTDRGRGGETQYF. In nucleotides, the CDR3 is TGTGCCAGCACTGACAGGGGGCGCGGGGGAGAGACCCAGTACTTC.